Each of the 25 T cell receptor beta chains below was sequenced from the same sample in a study of T cell responses to AZD1222 COVID-19 vaccine. Here immunoSEQ multiplex PCR was the method, and the copy in TCRdb shows in-frame clones only, minus some. The sample consists of some 140,000 clones, about 87% of them appearing once. Material: peripheral blood, obtained on day 0 of AZD1222 vaccination. These receptor sequences come from an adult in good health.

This clone was seen more than once but under ten times. This sequence joins TRBV5-1 and TRBJ2-2; D not resolved. Between the trimmed V and J ends, which lost 4 bases and 2 bases, there was a span of 0 bases. The CDR3 is made up of 11 amino acids. CDR1 is SGHRS, CDR2 YFSETQ, per germline. The CDR3 spells CASSNTGELFF. In nucleotides, the CDR3 is TGCGCCAGCAGCAACACCGGGGAGCTGTTTTTT. Full variable domain (rest looked up from reference TRBV5-1 and TRBJ2-2): KAGVTQTPRYLIKTRGQQVTLSCSPISGHRSVSWYQQTPGQGLQFLFEYFSETQRNKGNFPGRFSGRQFSNSRSEMNVSTLELGDSALYLCASSNTGELFFGEGSRLTVL.

This sequence joins TRBV5-1 and TRBJ2-1, with TRBD1 identical over 10 bases. Losses at the gene ends were 4 bases for V and 9 bases for J; bases not matched to a gene: 7. Per germline, CDR1 SGHRS and CDR2 YFSETQ. The CDR3 has 14 residues. The chain's CDR3 is CASSPRQGAGEQFF. CDR3 nucleotide sequence: TGCGCCAGCAGCCCCAGACAGGGGGCAGGTGAGCAGTTCTTC.

The chain employs TRBV30 and TRBJ2-5, with D hard to call. V was shortened by 1 base and J by 1 base, with 19 bases between the two germline ends. CDR3 length equals 17 residues. CDR1 and CDR2 (germline): GTSNPN, SVGIG (reference sequence). The CDR3 nucleotides are TGTGCCTGGAGTGCCCCAAGGATGGGCAGTTTCCAAGAGACCCAGTACTTC. It encodes CAWSAPRMGSFQETQYF.

The genes are TRBV7-9 and TRBJ1-1; no clear D gene. The CDR3 totals 14 residues. V was clipped by 3 bases and J by 5 bases, with 13 bases between them. Germline assignment: CDR1 SEHNR and CDR2 FQNEAQ (reference sequence). CDR3 DNA sequence: TGTGCCAGCAGCTTGAGACAATTCGGAACTGAAGCTTTCTTT. Its translation is CASSLRQFGTEAFF.

This clone was detected once. V is TRBV30 and J is TRBJ2-7; 8 nucleotides line up with TRBD1. This CDR3 has 13 residues. With 7 bases clipped from V and 2 bases from J, the junction kept 7 bases outside the gene matches. Germline loops: CDR1 GTSNPN, CDR2 SVGIG (reference sequence). CDR3 region: CAYRQGRTYEQYF. In DNA form, the CDR3 reads TGTGCCTACCGACAGGGGCGGACCTACGAGCAGTACTTC.

In this sample, this clone turned up once. The V gene is TRBV27, the J gene TRBJ1-1, with a tentative D call TRBD1 (6 bases). V was trimmed by 7 bases and J by 1 base, leaving 16 bases between them. CDR3 size: 15 residues. Germline V gene data show CDR1 as MNHEY and CDR2 as SMNVEV (reference sequence). The CDR3 loop reads CASTSGRGENTEAFF. CDR3 nucleotides: TGTGCCAGCACCTCCGGCAGGGGCGAGAACACTGAAGCTTTCTTT.

To note about this clone: At one boundary the junction diverges from the germline segment, which might be a read error. J is TRBJ1-6 and V is TRBV3-1 (or the pseudogene TRBV3-2), with TRBD1 matching over 9 bases. CDR3 size: 22 residues. CDR1 and CDR2 from the germline V gene are LGHDT and YNNKEL (reference sequence). CDR3 sequence (DNA): TGTGCCAGCAGCCAAGAATCCCGAACGGGACAGGGCGTGTGGGGGTATAGTTCACCCCTCCACTTT. Protein product: CASSQESRTGQGVWGYSSPLHF.

CDR3 nucleotides: TGTGCCAGCAGCCTTCTGACAGGGGGGACTCAGCCCCAGCATTTT. This translates into CASSLLTGGTQPQHF. The chain uses TRBV7-2 and TRBJ1-5, with 9 bases aligning to TRBD1. Unmatched junction bases numbered 8, after V lost 5 bases and J lost 6 bases. The CDR3 is 15 amino acids. CDR1 and CDR2 (germline): SGHTA, FQGNSA.

This clone was seen only a few times. The genes are TRBV4-2 and TRBJ2-7; no clear D gene. V gave up 0 bases and J gave up 2 bases, with 8 bases separating them. The germline V gene encodes CDR1 LGHNA and CDR2 YNFKEQ. The CDR3 totals 14 residues. The CDR3 DNA reads as TGTGCCAGCAGCCAAGAGTATGGAGCCTACGAGCAGTACTTC. Protein: CASSQEYGAYEQYF.

The chain has TRBV7-8 and TRBJ1-5; D perhaps matches TRBD1 (5 bases). V lost 1 base to trimming and J lost 4 bases, with 14 bases between them. Per the germline V gene, CDR1 is SGHVS and CDR2 is FQNEAQ. The CDR3 covers 16 residues. CDR3 DNA: TGTGCCAGCAGCTTAGTGTCCCCGGGGCGAAATCAGCCCCAGCATTTT. Encoded protein: CASSLVSPGRNQPQHF. The full variable domain, its missing parts supplied by reference TRBV7-8 and TRBJ1-5, is GAGVSQSPRYKVAKRGQDVALRCDPISGHVSLFWYQQALGQGPEFLTYFQNEAQLDKSGLPSDRFFAERPEGSVSTLKIQRTQQEDSAVYLCASSLVSPGRNQPQHFGDGTRLSIL.

This clone has a single count. DNA of the CDR3: TGTGCCAGCAGCTTCCTCCTTCAGGCGGGACACAATGAGCAGTTCTTC. It specifies CASSFLLQAGHNEQFF. J is TRBJ2-1 and V is TRBV5-5; possibly TRBD2 for D (6 bases). The CDR3 contains 16 residues. Per the germline V gene, CDR1 is SGHKS and CDR2 is YYEKEE (reference sequence). V lost 2 bases, J lost 5 bases, and 17 bases lay in between.

CDR3 in DNA: TGTGCCAGCAGCTTCGGTAACAGTGTGGGCTATGGCTACACCTTC. Its translation is CASSFGNSVGYGYTF. This rearrangement joins TRBV5-5 to TRBJ1-2; D is uncertain. CDR3 length equals 15 residues. CDR1 and CDR2 (germline): SGHKS, YYEKEE (reference sequence). Trimming shortened V by 2 bases and J by 4 bases, and 15 bases separated the two germline ends.

The rearrangement links TRBV18 to TRBJ2-1; D possibly matches TRBD1 or TRBD2 (5 bases each). Germline lookup yields CDR1 KGHSH and CDR2 LQKENI. The CDR3 has 16 amino acids. Trimming shortened V by 3 bases and J by 5 bases, and 17 bases separated the two germline ends. This CDR3 reads CASSPRGEGSNNEQFF. The DNA for the CDR3 is TGTGCCAGCTCACCTCGAGGGGAAGGGAGTAACAATGAGCAGTTCTTC.

This chain uses TRBV10-2 with TRBJ1-1; D remains unclear. CDR1 is WSHSY, CDR2 SAAADI, per germline. Trimming shortened V by 11 bases and J by 1 base, and 14 bases separated the two germline ends. This CDR3 region has 13 residues. The CDR3 coding sequence is TGCGCCGGTAGGGAGAAAGGGAACACTGAAGCTTTCTTT. It yields the protein CAGREKGNTEAFF.

The chain links TRBV6-5 to TRBJ1-2; D is perhaps TRBD1 (5 bases). This CDR3 has 15 amino acids. Germline CDR1 reads MNHEY; CDR2 reads SVGAGI. The ends were cut back, 2 bases at V and 4 bases at J, with 14 bases in the middle. The CDR3 DNA reads as TGTGCCAGCAGTTACGGGAGGGGTTTGGGCTATGGCTACACCTTC. It is translated as CASSYGRGLGYGYTF.

The gene calls are TRBV28 and TRBJ1-5; possible D gene TRBD1, 5 bases. V was clipped by 8 bases and J by 2 bases, with 10 bases between them. CDR1 MDHEN and CDR2 SYDVKM come from the germline V gene. The length of the CDR3 is 13 residues. The CDR3 bases are TGTGCCAGCCTTAAGACAGGCAATCAGCCCCAGCATTTT. It yields the protein CASLKTGNQPQHF.

The chain couples TRBV9 to TRBJ1-1, with 8 bases matching TRBD1. Germline trimming cut 2 bases from V and 8 bases from J; bases unmatched to any gene: 5. Looked up from germline, CDR1 is SGDLS and CDR2 is YYNGEE. The CDR3 spans 13 residues. The CDR3 loop reads CASSVSWDREAFF. The CDR3 coding sequence is TGTGCCAGCAGCGTTAGCTGGGACAGGGAAGCTTTCTTT.

The genes are TRBV27 and TRBJ1-5; D unclear. The germline gives CDR1 MNHEY, CDR2 SMNVEV (reference sequence). With 1 base removed from V and 0 bases from J, the gap between germline ends came to 10 bases. The CDR3 runs to 16 residues. DNA of the CDR3: TGTGCCAGCAGTTTATATGGGCTCAATAGCAATCAGCCCCAGCATTTT. It specifies CASSLYGLNSNQPQHF.

The chain combines TRBV19 with TRBJ1-1; D ambiguous. The germline V gene has CDR1 LNHDA and CDR2 SQIVND (reference sequence). V gave up 6 bases and J gave up 1 base, with 0 bases separating them. The CDR3 consists of 10 residues. In nucleotides, the CDR3 is TGTGCCAGTAGGAACACTGAAGCTTTCTTT. Translating gives CASRNTEAFF.

This clone has just one count. J is TRBJ1-1 and V is TRBV18; no clear D. Germline CDR1 is KGHSH and CDR2 is LQKENI. This CDR3 contains 15 residues. V lost 0 bases to trimming and J lost 1 base, with 9 bases between them. The CDR3 region is CASSPPDLGNTEAFF. The CDR3 DNA reads TGTGCCAGCTCACCACCGGATTTGGGGAACACTGAAGCTTTCTTT.

CDR3: CASSFGQGYQPQHF. CDR3 DNA sequence: TGTGCCAGCAGTTTCGGACAGGGTTATCAGCCCCAGCATTTT. This chain uses TRBV27 with TRBJ1-5; TRBD1 aligns across 8 bases. The germline CDR1 and CDR2 sequences are MNHEY and SMNVEV (reference sequence). Trimming cost V 3 bases and J 5 bases; bases outside gene matches: 3. This CDR3 comprises 14 residues.

The chain links TRBV28 to TRBJ2-3, with TRBD2 matching 7 bases. V lost 6 bases, J lost 8 bases, and 20 bases stayed unmatched. This CDR3 spans 17 amino acids. Germline CDR1 reads MDHEN; CDR2 reads SYDVKM. CDR3 protein: CASSPSAGGRGRSTQYF. The CDR3 DNA reads TGTGCCAGCAGCCCCTCGGCCGGGGGGAGGGGCAGAAGTACGCAGTATTTT.

A single count supports this clone. This rearrangement joins TRBV10-3 to TRBJ1-2, with D perhaps TRBD1 (6 bases). This CDR3 is built from 16 residues. From germline, CDR1 is ENHRY and CDR2 SYGVKD. V lost 7 bases and J 3 bases, leaving 21 bases between the germline ends. DNA of the CDR3: TGTGCCATCACTAACGATGGGGGGCGATATGACTATGGCTACACCTTC. Its protein product is CAITNDGGRYDYGYTF.

This chain uses TRBV5-1 with TRBJ1-4; 8 nucleotides match TRBD1. Germline CDR1 is SGHRS and CDR2 is YFSETQ. After removal of 0 bases from V and 6 bases from J, the junction contained 7 bases not matched to a gene. This CDR3 comprises 16 residues. CDR3 amino acids: CASSLDGQGGYEKLFF. As DNA, the CDR3 is TGCGCCAGCAGCTTGGATGGACAGGGAGGTTATGAAAAACTGTTTTTT. The variable domain in full, completed from reference TRBV5-1 and TRBJ1-4, reads KAGVTQTPRYLIKTRGQQVTLSCSPISGHRSVSWYQQTPGQGLQFLFEYFSETQRNKGNFPGRFSGRQFSNSRSEMNVSTLELGDSALYLCASSLDGQGGYEKLFFGSGTQLSVL.

The count of this clone is one. The chain joins TRBV10-1 to TRBJ1-5; no firm D call. V was clipped by 3 bases and J by 1 base, with 7 bases between them. The germline CDR1 and CDR2 sequences are WNHNN and SYGVQD (reference sequence). The CDR3 is 14 amino acids. CDR3 amino acids: CASSDGSSNQPQHF. The CDR3 DNA reads as TGCGCCAGCAGTGATGGTTCCAGCAATCAGCCCCAGCATTTT.